The entry below gives a single T cell receptor (beta chain) sequence along with its context. Its antigen is currently unknown. This record belongs to a study of CD8+CD57+ T cells in acquired aplastic anemia. Overall study results and limits: The CD8+ Simpson's diversity of patients and controls was not significantly different. Patients and controls shared 25 to 30 CD8+ CDR3 sequences, highly expressed in patients.

The authors sequenced patients whose flow cytometry had shown CD8+CD57+ cell expansion. Germline V lookup: CDR1 SGHTA, CDR2 FQGNSA. The CDR3 consists of 13 residues. Trimming took 4 bases from V and 5 from J; bases not matched to a gene: 1. Genomic DNA constituted the template upon which TCR beta VDJ and CDR3 profiling was performed. MiXCR, run by TCRdb on the reads, gives a single entry per CDR3 protein. This repertoire shows around 150,000 distinct CDR3 sequences, 45% to 55% found once; its top ten account for roughly 30%. The sequence was obtained from a human donor with aplastic anemia. The sample consisted of sorted CD4+, CD8+, or CD8+CD57+ T cells (not recorded which) from PBMCs. J is TRBJ1-2 and V is TRBV7-2; TRBD1 matches 10 bases. CDR3 amino acids: CASSSGQGYGYTF. Here the CDR3 DNA reads TGTGCCAGCAGCTCGGGACAGGGGTATGGCTACACCTTC.